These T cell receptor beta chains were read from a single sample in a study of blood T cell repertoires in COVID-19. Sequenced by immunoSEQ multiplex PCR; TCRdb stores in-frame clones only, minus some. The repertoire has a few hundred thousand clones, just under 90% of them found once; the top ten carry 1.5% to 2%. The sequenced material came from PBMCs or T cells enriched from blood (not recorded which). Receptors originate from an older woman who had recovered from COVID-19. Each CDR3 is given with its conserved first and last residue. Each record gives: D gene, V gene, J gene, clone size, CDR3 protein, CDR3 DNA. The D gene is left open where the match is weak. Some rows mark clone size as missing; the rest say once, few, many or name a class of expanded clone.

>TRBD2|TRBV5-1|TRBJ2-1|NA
CASSSDPSGAGNEQFF
TGCGCCAGCAGCTCGGACCCTAGCGGGGCTGGGAATGAGCAGTTCTTC
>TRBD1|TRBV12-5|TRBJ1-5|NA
CASGLILDRESQPQHF
TGTGCTAGTGGTTTGATTCTCGACAGGGAATCCCAGCCCCAGCATTTT
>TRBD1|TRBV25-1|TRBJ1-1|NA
CASSDITTGRGTEAFF
TGTGCCAGCAGTGATATCACGACAGGGCGAGGCACTGAAGCTTTCTTT
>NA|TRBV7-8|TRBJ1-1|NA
CASSLDTGGEPEAFF
TGTGCCAGCAGCTTAGACACGGGGGGCGAGCCTGAAGCTTTCTTT
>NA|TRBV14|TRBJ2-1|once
CASSPQPPNEQFF
TGTGCCAGCAGCCCACAGCCCCCCAATGAGCAGTTCTTC
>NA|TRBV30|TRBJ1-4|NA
CAWSKHKGQTNEKLFF
TGTGCCTGGAGTAAGCATAAGGGACAAACTAATGAAAAACTGTTTTTT
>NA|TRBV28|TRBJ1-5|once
CASRLRGDSNQPQHF
TGTGCCAGCAGATTGCGCGGGGATAGCAATCAGCCCCAGCATTTT
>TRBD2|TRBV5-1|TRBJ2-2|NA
CASSLAVIAGGRNTGELFF
TGCGCCAGCAGCTTGGCCGTGATAGCGGGGGGACGGAACACCGGGGAGCTGTTTTTT
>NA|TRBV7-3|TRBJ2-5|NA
CASSLDFQETQYF
TGTGCCAGCAGCTTGGACTTCCAAGAGACCCAGTACTTC
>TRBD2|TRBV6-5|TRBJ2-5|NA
CASSYKRGVQETQYF
TGTGCCAGCAGTTACAAGCGGGGGGTCCAAGAGACCCAGTACTTC
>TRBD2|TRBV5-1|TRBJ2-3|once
CASSWGLAGGPRSTDTQYF
TGCGCCAGCAGCTGGGGACTAGCGGGAGGGCCCCGAAGCACAGATACGCAGTATTTT
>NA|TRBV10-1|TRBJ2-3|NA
CASSEWAGSSTDTQYF
TGCGCCAGCAGTGAGTGGGCGGGATCCTCTACAGATACGCAGTATTTT
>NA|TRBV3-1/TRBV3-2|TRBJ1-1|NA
CASSPSRDLTEAFF
TGTGCCAGCAGTCCAAGTCGGGATTTGACTGAAGCTTTCTTT
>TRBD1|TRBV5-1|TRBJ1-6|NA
CASRRAGQDSPLHF
TGCGCCAGCAGAAGAGCGGGACAGGACTCACCCCTCCACTTT
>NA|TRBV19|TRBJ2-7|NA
CASSPRGAYEQYF
TGTGCCAGTAGCCCCAGGGGTGCCTACGAGCAGTACTTC
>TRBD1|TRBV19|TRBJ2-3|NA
CASRGPGQGSPDTQYF
TGTGCCAGTAGGGGGCCGGGACAGGGTTCTCCAGATACGCAGTATTTT
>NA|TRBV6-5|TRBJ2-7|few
CASRRDSYSYEQYF
TGTGCCAGCAGAAGGGACTCCTACTCCTACGAGCAGTACTTC
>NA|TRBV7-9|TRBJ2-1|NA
CASSDSDRQQFF
TGTGCCAGCAGCGATAGTGACAGGCAGCAGTTCTTC
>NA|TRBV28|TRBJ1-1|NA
CASTSSMNTEAFF
TGTGCCAGCACCTCCAGTATGAACACTGAAGCTTTCTTT
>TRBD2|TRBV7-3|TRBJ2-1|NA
CASSPGLAGVYEQFF
TGTGCCAGCAGCCCGGGACTAGCGGGAGTGTATGAGCAGTTCTTC
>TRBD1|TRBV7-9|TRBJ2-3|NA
CASSSQRQGGTQYF
TGTGCCAGCAGCTCACAGCGACAGGGGGGTACGCAGTATTTT
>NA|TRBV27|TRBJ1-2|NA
CASSLSEAYGYTF
TGTGCCAGCAGTTTATCGGAGGCCTATGGCTACACCTTC
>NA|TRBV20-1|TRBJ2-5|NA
CSASPLVETQYF
TGCAGTGCTAGTCCCCTAGTGGAGACCCAGTACTTC
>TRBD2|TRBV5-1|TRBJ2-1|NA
CASSFQIQTSGSPGQFF
TGCGCCAGCAGCTTCCAAATTCAGACTAGCGGGAGCCCCGGGCAGTTCTTC
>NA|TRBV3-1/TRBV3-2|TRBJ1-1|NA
CASSHGGRGNTEAFF
TGTGCCAGCAGCCATGGAGGGCGGGGGAACACTGAAGCTTTCTTT
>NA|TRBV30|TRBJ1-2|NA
CAWSVGSSASYYGYTF
TGTGCCTGGAGTGTTGGGAGTTCGGCCAGCTACTATGGCTACACCTTC
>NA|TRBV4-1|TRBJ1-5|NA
CASSQAGKNRGNQPQHF
TGCGCCAGCAGCCAAGCGGGGAAAAACAGGGGCAATCAGCCCCAGCATTTT
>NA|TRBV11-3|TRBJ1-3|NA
CASSPTGNTIYF
TGTGCCAGCAGCCCAACTGGAAACACCATATATTTT
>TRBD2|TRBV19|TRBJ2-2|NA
CASSSGLAPYTGELFF
TGTGCCAGTAGTTCAGGACTAGCCCCGTACACCGGGGAGCTGTTTTTT
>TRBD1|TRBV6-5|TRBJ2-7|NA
CASRSTGGFYEQYF
TGTGCCAGCCGATCGACAGGGGGCTTTTACGAGCAGTACTTC
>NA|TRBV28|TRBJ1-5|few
CASTHRVVGNQPQHF
TGTGCCAGCACCCACAGGGTGGTAGGCAATCAGCCCCAGCATTTT
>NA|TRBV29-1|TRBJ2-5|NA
CSVTTGAETQYF
TGCAGCGTTACTACAGGAGCAGAGACCCAGTACTTC
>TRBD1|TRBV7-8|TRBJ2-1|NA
CASSLPWTGVYNEQFF
TGTGCCAGCAGCTTACCATGGACAGGGGTGTACAATGAGCAGTTCTTC
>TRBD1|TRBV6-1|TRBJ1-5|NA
CASSERAGTDRQPQHF
TGTGCCAGCAGTGAAAGAGCCGGGACAGATCGCCAGCCCCAGCATTTT
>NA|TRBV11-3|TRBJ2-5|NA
CASSLSVQETQYF
TGTGCCAGCAGCTTATCGGTTCAAGAGACCCAGTACTTC
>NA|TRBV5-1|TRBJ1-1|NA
CASSPGGRNTEAFF
TGCGCCAGCAGCCCCGGCGGGAGGAACACTGAAGCTTTCTTT
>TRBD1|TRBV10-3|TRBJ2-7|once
CAIRAGQGAFREGYEQYF
TGTGCCATCAGGGCGGGACAGGGGGCGTTCCGGGAGGGATACGAGCAGTACTTC